This T cell receptor beta chain was obtained from a study of Graves' ophthalmopathy and Graves' hyperthyroidism. Study background: Specimen type is peripheral blood, obtained at initial diagnosis before any treatment. Findings of the study overall: A majority of expanded thyroid clonotypes exceeding 0.001 frequency were likewise present in blood. Its predictions of ophthalmopathy progression gave the model 55% to 71% sensitivity and 72.22% specificity.

The CDR3 is 11 amino acids. Trimming took off 7 bases at V and 7 bases at J, with 10 bases between the two ends. Germline-derived CDR1 and CDR2 are MNHEY and SMNVEV (reference sequence). The sequenced template was RNA, covering the TCR beta CDR3 region. The first-round RT-PCR employed HTBI primers together with the Qiagen OneStep RT-PCR kit. A multiplex PCR was then performed as the second round. TCRdb re-called the multiplex PCR reads with MiXCR, one entry per CDR3 protein. Among about 370,000 distinct CDR3 sequences, about 16% were seen once, and the ten largest hold 1.5% to 2%. This clonotype has at least ten counts. Its specificity is unknown. Other autoimmune disease, uncontrolled infection, pregnancy and lactation led to exclusion.

This clonotype originated in a woman under 30 with Graves' ophthalmopathy. The sequenced material came from peripheral blood. This chain uses TRBV27 with TRBJ2-5; tentatively, D is TRBD1 or TRBD2 (5 bases each). The CDR3 sequence: CASTGAGTQYF. The CDR3 DNA is TGTGCCAGCACCGGGGCGGGGACCCAGTACTTC.